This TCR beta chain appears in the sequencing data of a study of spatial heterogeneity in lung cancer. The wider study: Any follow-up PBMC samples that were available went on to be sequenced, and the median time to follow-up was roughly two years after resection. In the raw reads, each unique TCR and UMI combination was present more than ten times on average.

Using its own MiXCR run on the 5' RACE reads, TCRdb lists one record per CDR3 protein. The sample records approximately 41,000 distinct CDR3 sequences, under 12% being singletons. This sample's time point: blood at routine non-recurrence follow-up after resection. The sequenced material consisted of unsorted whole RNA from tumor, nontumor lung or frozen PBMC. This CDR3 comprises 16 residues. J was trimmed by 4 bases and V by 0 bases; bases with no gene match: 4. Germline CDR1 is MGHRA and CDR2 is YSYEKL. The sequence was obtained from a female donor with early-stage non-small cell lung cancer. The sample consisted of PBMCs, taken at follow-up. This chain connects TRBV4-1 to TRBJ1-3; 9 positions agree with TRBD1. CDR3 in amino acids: CASSQDPGTGGNTIYF. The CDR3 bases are TGCGCCAGCAGCCAAGATCCCGGGACAGGGGGAAACACCATATATTTT.